This T cell receptor (beta chain) was captured in a study of post-analysis software for immune sequencing data. Germline lookup yields CDR1 MNHEY and CDR2 SMNVEV (reference sequence). The CDR3 is 16 residues long. Of note for this clonotype: Antigen specificity is unknown.

The library was made from cDNA and included unique molecular identifiers. Around 500,000 cDNA molecules came from roughly 0.93 to 9.6 million T cells. A single record per CDR3 protein comes from TCRdb applying MiXCR to the PCR reads. The top ten hold around 15% of the sample, which has around 400,000 distinct CDR3 sequences, roughly 38% seen once. The study's findings and limits: Controls had lower frequencies than patients of four or five TRBV segments, which included TRBV5-6, TRBV5-1 and TRBV20-1. Clustering by F measure revealed strong co-clustering among samples prepared together in one batch. People with multiple sclerosis had a significantly lower normalized Chao1 diversity than controls did.

The sample taken for sequencing was blood. V is TRBV27 and J is TRBJ2-5; TRBD2 aligns across 10 bases. The J call may be mistaken, given a closer DNA end match to TRBJ2-7. The sequence derives from a girl under 18 with multiple sclerosis. DNA for the CDR3: TGTGCCAGCAGTTTTTCTCTAGCGGGGGCCACCTACGAGCAGTACTTC. This gives the protein CASSFSLAGATYEQYF.